This T cell receptor beta chain comes out of a study of blood T cell repertoires in COVID-19. Study overall: Samples representing acute and convalescent COVID-19 were sourced from the United States, Italy and Spain. Sample material is recorded as cDNA or gDNA derived from T cells, B-cell-depleted T cells, or PBMCs.

Under the authors' procedure: Nucleated cell counts were estimated from reference gene primer amplification. TCRdb keeps only in-frame clones here, not all; method: immunoSEQ multiplex PCR. Clone size and V and J calls were adopted from that table, with D and trimming inferred from the DNA. The repertoire holds some 180,000 clones, with around 80% as singletons. This CDR3 comprises 14 residues. Trimming took 6 bases from V and 8 from J, leaving 19 bases between them. The germline gives CDR1 MNHEY, CDR2 SVGAGI. Sequenced sample: peripheral blood. The chain recombines TRBV6-5 with TRBJ1-2; D gene uncertain. The source of this sequence is a woman of 80 years or more with active or convalescent COVID-19. CDR3: CASRDVGPGTGYTF. Here the CDR3 DNA reads TGTGCCAGCAGGGACGTCGGTCCGGGAACGGGCTACACCTTC.